This T cell receptor beta chain stems from a study of cytomegalovirus exposure and HLA in healthy donors. The CDR3 is 16 amino acids. Trimming removed 5 bases from V and 4 bases from J; junction bases left unmatched: 11. Germline V lookup: CDR1 SEHNR, CDR2 FQNEAQ (reference sequence). Amplification used 60 Vbeta primers and 13 Jbeta primers. Sequencing was performed with immunoSEQ multiplex PCR; in TCRdb, only in-frame clones are kept and a portion is missing. The table has 180,000 or so clones, 78% seen once; the top ten hold approximately 2.9%. Sequencing input: PBMCs. The chain is built from TRBV7-9 and TRBJ2-3, with 8 bases that match TRBD2. The receptor's source is a female donor in good health and CMV-seronegative. In DNA, the CDR3 is TGTGCCAGCAGCCAAAAGGGGGGACTAGGACCAGATACGCAGTATTTT. Its protein is CASSQKGGLGPDTQYF.